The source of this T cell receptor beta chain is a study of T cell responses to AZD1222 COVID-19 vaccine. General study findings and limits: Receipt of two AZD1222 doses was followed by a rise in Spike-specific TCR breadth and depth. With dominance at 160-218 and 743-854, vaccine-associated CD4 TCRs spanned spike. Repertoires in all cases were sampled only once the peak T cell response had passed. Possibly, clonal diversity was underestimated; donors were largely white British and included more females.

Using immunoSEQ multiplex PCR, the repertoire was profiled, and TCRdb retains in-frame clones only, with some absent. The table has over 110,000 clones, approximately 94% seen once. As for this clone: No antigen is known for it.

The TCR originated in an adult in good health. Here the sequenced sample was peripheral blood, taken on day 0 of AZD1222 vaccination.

For the CDR3, the DNA is TGTGCCAGCAGCCAAGATCCCTTCTACGAGCAGTACTTC. Translated, it gives CASSQDPFYEQYF. V usage is TRBV4-2 and J usage is TRBJ2-7, with D unresolved. In germline, CDR1 is LGHNA, CDR2 YNFKEQ. V was shortened by 0 bases and J by 3 bases, with 6 bases between the two germline ends. This CDR3 comprises 13 residues.